This T cell receptor (beta chain) was observed in a study of blood T cell repertoires in COVID-19. Germline V CDR1 and CDR2: MNHEY, SMNVEV (reference sequence). V was shortened by 2 bases and J by 9 bases, with 16 bases between the two germline ends. The CDR3 runs 14 residues. As processed by the authors: Estimation of nucleated cell counts relied on the amplification of reference gene primers. Sequencing was performed with immunoSEQ multiplex PCR; in TCRdb, only in-frame clones are kept and a portion is missing. That table supplies the V and J calls and clone size; D and trimming were determined from the DNA. The sample includes roughly 110,000 clones, roughly 80% seen only once; the top ten take around 4.4%.

The chain couples TRBV27 to TRBJ1-2; tentatively, D is TRBD1 (6 bases). The sample comprised peripheral blood. This clonotype originated in a human donor in a cohort sampled during active COVID-19. CDR3 region: CASSLNFRGSRYTF. Here the CDR3 DNA reads TGTGCCAGCAGTTTAAATTTCAGGGGAAGTCGCTACACCTTC.